This is a list of T cell receptor beta chains from one sample in a study of T cells after somatic rescue of genetic block. Repertoires were generated with immunoSEQ multiplex PCR, while TCRdb's copy carries only in-frame clones and drops some. The table has tens of thousands of clones, roughly 96% seen once. The sequenced sample was peripheral blood mononuclear cells (PBMCs). The receptor set was obtained from a child under three years old. CDR3s include the opening cysteine and the closing phenylalanine or tryptophan.

14	TRBV4-2	CASSQDRGDTEAFF
15	TRBV10-3	CAISEIQENTGELFF
15	TRBV28	CATTVRAYMNTEAFF
12	TRBV11-2	CASRGQEETQYF
12	TRBV5-1	CASSLAGDEQFF
14	TRBV6-1	CASSDKGMNTEAFF
13	TRBV13	CASSQIVRGGYTF
12	TRBV5-4	CASSRELYGYTF
15	TRBV5-6	CASSPRQGFSYEQYF
15	TRBV27	CASTGGGAVTGELFF
16	TRBV6-1	CASSQEGTSGTWELFF
16	TRBV13	CASSLGLAGGRNMQYF
14	TRBV9	CASSVEPGGGGYTF
15	TRBV9	CASSVGISGANVLTF
10	TRBV21-1	CASSKETEGF
15	TRBV2	CASRTWAGANNEQFF
15	TRBV4-1	CASSQENGRGYEQYF
16	TRBV12-5	CASGLVLPGTGREQYF
13	TRBV7-2	CASSLESAYEQYF
15	TRBV6-5	CASSYGDSSHNEQFF
11	TRBV2	CASSDYNEQFF
15	TRBV19	CASGGVGSSYNEQFF
13	TRBV4-2	CASRITGGTEAFF
14	TRBV6-5	CASRLRLNRDTIYF
18	TRBV9	CASSAFPTSGTITGELFF
12	TRBV10-2	CASGQVSYEQYF
16	TRBV21-1	CASNYGLAGGRETQYF
15	TRBV19	CASSIGLAGAGELFF
13	TRBV5-1	CASRPGQGWEQYF
14	TRBV27	CASRRQGATGELFF
14	TRBV28	CASSLYPSGNTIYF
16	TRBV10-2	CASSDFGTSGNYGYTF
13	TRBV7-2	CASSHGQQETQYF
14	TRBV19	CASSITRSNQPQHF
17	TRBV7-9	CASSSIVSRDRDEKLFF
14	TRBV10-1	CASSEAPGSNEQFF
14	TRBV5-1	CASSLTGGATEAFF
17	TRBV4-1	CASSQATGGFLNTEAFF
14	TRBV2	CASSVRLNQETQYF
15	TRBV5-4	CASSLSGRGPDTQYF
14	TRBV5-1	CASSLTSSYNEQFF
11	TRBV6-5	CASSYGWEQYF
12	TRBV10-3	CAIGGADYGYTF
15	TRBV19	CASTMRRDPSYEQYF
13	TRBV4-3	CASSILRGNEQFF
14	TRBV2	CASTLRLARNEQYF
19	TRBV4-2	CASSQVPLSSGSIGNEQFF
16	TRBV6-5	CASSYSVDRNTGELFF
15	TRBV7-2	CASSLGHRPSDTQYF
14	TRBV7-9	CASSSGQSYNEQFF
13	TRBV6-4	CASSAGPYNEQFF
15	TRBV7-9	CASSELAGGPHEQFF
13	TRBV27	CASSLTGGYGYTF
14	TRBV18	CASSPAGQGYGYTF
15	TRBV16	CASSRMGGEQETQYF